A selection of T cell receptor beta chains follows, all from one sample in a study of metastatic and nonmetastatic thyroid tumors. TCRdb reprocessed the PCR reads via MiXCR. The sample carries around 19,000 clones, 25% to 30% recorded once. The sample was tumor tissue. The receptor source for this set is a male donor with papillary thyroid cancer or a benign thyroid nodule (not recorded which). Some clones in this sample may be carry-over from other donors' samples. Both conserved end residues are part of each CDR3. Fields, in order: clone size, J gene, D gene, V gene, CDR3 DNA, CDR3 protein. The D gene is left open where the match is weak. Where a row states a size, it is once, few, many or the class of an expanded clone; other rows omit it.

few TRBJ2-7 . TRBV6-4 TGTGCCAGCAGTATTACCGACAGATCCTACGAGCAGTACTTC CASSITDRSYEQYF
once TRBJ1-5 . TRBV30 TGTGCCTGGAGTAAGGGACTGACAGACAATCAGCCCCAGCATTTT CAWSKGLTDNQPQHF
. TRBJ1-3 . TRBV5-1 TGCGCCAGCAGCTTGGGACAGTTCTCTGGAAACACCATATATTTT CASSLGQFSGNTIYF
. TRBJ2-7 . TRBV12-3/TRBV12-4 TGTGGCAGCAGTTCCGACAGGTTCTACGATCTGTACTTC CGSSSDRFYDLYF
. TRBJ1-1 . TRBV5-1 TGCGCCAGCAAACGTACAGGAGGGAACACTGAAGCTTTCTTT CASKRTGGNTEAFF
. TRBJ2-7 TRBD2 TRBV6-1 TGTGCCAGCAGTGAGCAACTAGCGGGAGGGCGTGAGCAGTACTTC CASSEQLAGGREQYF
. TRBJ2-7 . TRBV19 TGTGCCAGTAGTATACGGGGAGGCGACGGCGAGCAGTACTTC CASSIRGGDGEQYF
. TRBJ2-7 TRBD1 TRBV20-1 TGCAGTTCTAGAGATCCTCTCGGACAGGGGGCTTGGGAGCAGTACTTC CSSRDPLGQGAWEQYF
many TRBJ2-4 TRBD1 TRBV20-1 TGCAGTGCTAGAGGGACAGGCAACAAAAACATTCAGTACTTC CSARGTGNKNIQYF
. TRBJ1-3 . TRBV6-1 TGTGCCAGCAGTTTCGGCCGACGGTTCTCTGGAAACACCATATATTTT CASSFGRRFSGNTIYF
. TRBJ2-1 . TRBV5-1 TGCGCCAGCAGCTTGCCGGAGGCCACCTACAATGAGCAGTTCTTC CASSLPEATYNEQFF
. TRBJ2-2 . TRBV20-1 TGCAGTGCTAGAGGGGGGTGGGAGGAGAGCGGGGAGCTGTTTTTT CSARGGWEESGELFF
once TRBJ1-1 . TRBV11-1 TGTGCCAGCAGCTTCAGCAACACTGAAGCTTTCTTT CASSFSNTEAFF
. TRBJ2-2 TRBD1 TRBV24-1 TGTGCCACCAGTGATCCCCCCCCGGGACAGGGGGCAAACACCGGGGAGCTGTTTTTT CATSDPPPGQGANTGELFF
. TRBJ2-1 TRBD2 TRBV28 TGTGCCAGCAGACTAGCGAATGAGCAGTTCTTC CASRLANEQFF
many TRBJ2-6 . TRBV19 TGTGCCACCCATCGGGGGGCGTTGGGGGCCAACGTCCTGACTTTC CATHRGALGANVLTF
few TRBJ1-6 TRBD1 TRBV5-1 TGCGCCAGCAGCTTGGCCCGGACAGGACGATCACCCCTCCACTTT CASSLARTGRSPLHF
many TRBJ1-5 . TRBV2 TGTGCCAGCAGTGAATACCCCCCAGGGCAGCATTTT CASSEYPPGQHF